Detailed here is one T cell receptor beta chain. Its cognate antigen is unknown. The data were obtained in a study of CD8 T cells in Susac syndrome. Turning to the study itself: At the time of blood draw, patients with Susac syndrome were therapy-naive, receiving corticosteroids, or receiving intravenous immunoglobulin alone. General observations from the study: Susac syndrome CD4+ T cell repertoires showed no clonal expansion.

cDNA came from roughly 0.53 to 1 ug RNA primed by random hexamers. Multiplex immunoSEQ PCR targeted 54 Vbeta and 13 Jbeta TCR beta segments. MiXCR, run by TCRdb on the immunoSEQ multiplex PCR reads, gives a single entry per CDR3 protein. The table lists some 160,000 distinct CDR3 sequences, approximately 96% of them singletons. The CDR3 is 11 amino acids. V shed 5 bases and J shed 7 bases, with 12 bases lying between them. Germline V gene sequence: CDR1 SQVTM, CDR2 ANQGSEA. Peripheral blood CD8+ and CD4+ T cells were profiled by TCR beta sequencing. Specimen: CD4+ T cells from PBMCs. This rearrangement joins TRBV29-1 to TRBJ2-7, with D perhaps TRBD2 (5 bases). This sequence originates from a human donor with Susac syndrome. The CDR3 loop reads CSVWAPGEQYF. The CDR3 coding sequence is TGCAGCGTTTGGGCCCCGGGAGAGCAGTACTTC.